The 26 T cell receptor beta chains reported below all come from one sample, sequenced in a study of shared clonotypes between healthy human individuals. Positive CCR7 selection of CD45RO-negative cells yielded the naive CD8 cells, and terminally differentiated effector memory CD45RA+ cells were excluded. Data came from immunoSEQ multiplex PCR; TCRdb stores just in-frame clones and leaves some out. Here the sample spans approximately 2,200,000 clones, 85% to 95% being singletons. Sample: naive CD8+ T cells from PBMCs. The source of these receptors is a man between 18 and 35 years old in good health. Some clones in this sample may be carry-over from other donors' samples.

This chain uses TRBV5-1 with TRBJ2-7; D is uncertain. V was cut by 1 base and J by 3 bases, with 11 bases left in between. CDR1 and CDR2 (germline): SGHRS, YFSETQ. The CDR3 has 14 residues. The CDR3 sequence is CASSLNGRRYEQYF. The CDR3 DNA follows: TGCGCCAGCAGCTTGAATGGCAGACGCTACGAGCAGTACTTC.

The genes are TRBV15 and TRBJ1-2, with D unclear. The V gene lost 0 bases and the J gene lost 4 bases, with 12 bases spanning the gap. The CDR3 is made up of 15 amino acids. Germline V gene data show CDR1 as LNHNV and CDR2 as YYDKDF (reference sequence). The CDR3 coding sequence is TGTGCCACCAGCAGAGATGGCCTTGAGAGCTATGGCTACACCTTC. Translated: CATSRDGLESYGYTF.

The chain has TRBV9 and TRBJ2-7, with D perhaps TRBD1 or TRBD2 (5 bases each). Germline values: CDR1 SGDLS, CDR2 YYNGEE. Deletions cut 2 bases from V and 3 bases from J, with 15 bases between. The length of the CDR3 is 15 residues. This CDR3 reads CASSVGTEGFYEQYF. CDR3 bases: TGTGCCAGCAGCGTCGGGACCGAAGGATTCTACGAGCAGTACTTC.

The rearrangement links TRBV27 to TRBJ2-5; tentatively, D is TRBD1 (5 bases). CDR1 and CDR2 from the germline V gene are MNHEY and SMNVEV (reference sequence). V was shortened by 6 bases and J by 7 bases, with 24 bases between the two germline ends. This CDR3 has 16 residues. This chain's CDR3 is CASSPRSSIGHGTQYF. DNA of the CDR3: TGTGCCAGCAGCCCCCGATCTAGTATAGGACATGGGACCCAGTACTTC.

The chain combines TRBV11-2 with TRBJ2-2; D not resolved. V was trimmed by 2 bases and J by 3 bases, leaving 13 bases between them. CDR3 length equals 16 residues. Germline assignment: CDR1 SGHAT and CDR2 FQNNGV. CDR3 residues: CASSLQWSRDTGELFF. The CDR3 nucleotides read TGTGCCAGCAGCTTACAGTGGAGCAGAGACACCGGGGAGCTGTTTTTT.

The V call is TRBV7-7, the J call TRBJ2-7; TRBD2 matches 7 bases. Germline V gene data show CDR1 as SSHAT and CDR2 as FNYEAQ (reference sequence). The V gene end was trimmed by 4 bases and the J gene end by 3 bases; junction bases not matched to a gene: 12. The CDR3 has 16 amino acids. The CDR3 coding sequence is TGTGCCAGCAGCTCTTGGAGGGGAGGGTCCTTCTACGAGCAGTACTTC. Translating gives CASSSWRGGSFYEQYF.

This sequence joins TRBV14 and TRBJ2-7; the D is unclear. Trimming left V 3 bases short and J 0 bases short, with 12 bases between. This CDR3 comprises 15 residues. Germline-derived CDR1 and CDR2 are SGHDN and FVKESK. The CDR3 DNA reads TGTGCCAGCAGCCAGAGACGTTCGAGCTCCTACGAGCAGTACTTC. Its translation is CASSQRRSSSYEQYF. Based on the CDR3 plus reference TRBV14 and TRBJ2-7, the full variable domain is EAGVTQFPSHSVIEKGQTVTLRCDPISGHDNLYWYRRVMGKEIKFLLHFVKESKQDESGMPNNRFLAERTGGTYSTLKVQPAELEDSGVYFCASSQRRSSSYEQYFGPGTRLTVT.

V is TRBV5-1 and J is TRBJ2-5; no clear D gene. The CDR3 length is 14 residues. Per germline, CDR1 SGHRS and CDR2 YFSETQ. The V gene lost 6 bases and the J gene lost 4 bases, with 16 bases spanning the gap. The CDR3 sequence: CASTIWTPGETQYF. CDR3 DNA: TGCGCCAGCACCATCTGGACGCCGGGAGAGACCCAGTACTTC.

The genes are TRBV29-1 and TRBJ1-1; tentative D call: TRBD1 (6 bases). V was pared by 8 bases and J by 8 bases, with 15 bases between. From germline, CDR1 is SQVTM and CDR2 ANQGSEA. The CDR3 totals 11 residues. This chain's CDR3 is CSSFRGGEAFF. CDR3 in DNA: TGCAGCTCCTTTCGGGGGGGCGAAGCTTTCTTT.

This rearrangement joins TRBV19 to TRBJ1-5, with TRBD1 matching 8 bases. V dropped 6 bases and J dropped 3; count of bases not matched to a gene: 4. Germline V gene lookup returns CDR1 LNHDA and CDR2 SQIVND (reference sequence). The length of the CDR3 is 14 residues. CDR3 amino acids: CASSDRGFNQPQHF. In DNA form, the CDR3 reads TGTGCCAGTAGCGACAGGGGCTTCAATCAGCCCCAGCATTTT.

The V call is TRBV2, the J call TRBJ2-1; no firm D call. CDR1 SNHLY and CDR2 FYNNEI come from the germline V gene. Trimming stripped 2 bases from V and 7 bases from J, with 6 bases between. The CDR3 is 12 residues long. The CDR3 loop is CASSEFDNEQFF. The CDR3 DNA sequence: TGTGCCAGCAGTGAATTCGATAATGAGCAGTTCTTC. Looking up the rest from reference TRBV2 and TRBJ2-1 gives the full variable domain: EPEVTQTPSHQVTQMGQEVILRCVPISNHLYFYWYRQILGQKVEFLVSFYNNEISEKSEIFDDQFSVERPDGSNFTLKIRSTKLEDSAMYFCASSEFDNEQFFGPGTRLTVL.

The CDR3 coding sequence is TGCAGCGTTGAAACACGGGCAGCCGAGCAGTACTTC. Translated: CSVETRAAEQYF. The J gene is TRBJ2-7, the V gene TRBV29-1; no firm D call. The germline CDR1 and CDR2 sequences are SQVTM and ANQGSEA. CDR3 length: 12 residues. V was cut by 2 bases and J by 6 bases, with 11 bases left in between.

The J gene is TRBJ2-1, the V gene TRBV7-3, with 10 nucleotides matching TRBD2. The germline V gene has CDR1 SGHTA and CDR2 FQGTGA. This CDR3 comprises 15 residues. Unmatched junction bases numbered 7, after V lost 5 bases and J lost 6 bases. This chain's CDR3 is CASSGSGRAGNEQFF. The CDR3 nucleotides read TGTGCCAGCAGCGGGAGCGGGAGGGCCGGCAATGAGCAGTTCTTC.

On this clone itself: Other nucleotide sequences in the sample specify the same CDR3. The gene calls are TRBV7-3 and TRBJ2-1; D might be TRBD2 (6 bases). The V gene lost 6 bases and the J gene lost 3 bases, with 9 bases spanning the gap. Per germline, CDR1 SGHTA and CDR2 FQGTGA. The CDR3 length is 13 residues. This chain's CDR3 is CASSSGGYNEQFF. The CDR3 DNA reads TGTGCCAGCAGTTCCGGGGGCTACAATGAGCAGTTCTTC. Full variable domain (remainder filled in from reference TRBV7-3 and TRBJ2-1): GAGVSQTPSNKVTEKGKYVELRCDPISGHTALYWYRQSLGQGPEFLIYFQGTGAADDSGLPNDRFFAVRPEGSVSTLKIQRTERGDSAVYLCASSSGGYNEQFFGPGTRLTVL.

The chain joins TRBV2 to TRBJ1-3, with D hard to call. CDR1 is SNHLY, CDR2 FYNNEI, per germline. The CDR3 loop spans 12 amino acids. Trimming removed 6 bases from V and 2 bases from J, with 5 bases in between. The DNA for the CDR3 is TGTGCCAGCAGATCAGCTGGAAACACCATATATTTT. It encodes CASRSAGNTIYF.

In this sample, this clone turned up once. The V gene is TRBV28, the J gene TRBJ1-2, with D hard to call. V was pared by 6 bases and J by 0 bases, with 11 bases between. The CDR3 is 14 amino acids. Germline-derived CDR1 and CDR2 are MDHEN and SYDVKM. This CDR3 reads CASSRPVSNYGYTF. Here the CDR3 DNA reads TGTGCCAGCAGCCGACCGGTCTCTAACTATGGCTACACCTTC.

This clone was observed a single time. This chain joins TRBV7-9 and TRBJ1-1; D not certain. The CDR3 is made up of 14 amino acids. The germline gives CDR1 SEHNR, CDR2 FQNEAQ (reference sequence). V was shortened by 5 bases and J by 1 base, with 11 bases between the two germline ends. CDR3 sequence (DNA): TGTGCCAGCAGCCAGGTGCTTAGGAACACTGAAGCTTTCTTT. Translation gives CASSQVLRNTEAFF. Supplemented by reference TRBV7-9 and TRBJ1-1, the full variable domain reads DTGVSQNPRHKITKRGQNVTFRCDPISEHNRLYWYRQTLGQGPEFLTYFQNEAQLEKSRLLSDRFSAERPKGSFSTLEIQRTEQGDSAMYLCASSQVLRNTEAFFGQGTRLTVV.

The J gene is TRBJ1-2, the V gene TRBV25-1, with D unclear. V was shortened by 3 bases and J by 8 bases, with 16 bases between the two germline ends. Germline-derived CDR1 and CDR2 are MGHDK and SYGVNS. This CDR3 spans 14 amino acids. CDR3 nucleotide sequence: TGTGCCAGCAGTGAGTGGGGTTCGGCCGGAGGCTACACCTTC. Protein: CASSEWGSAGGYTF.

This chain connects TRBV9 to TRBJ2-5; TRBD1 matches at 9 bases. In germline, CDR1 is SGDLS, CDR2 YYNGEE. The CDR3 is 15 residues long. The V segment lost 1 base and the J segment 5 bases; nucleotides outside the gene matches: 6. CDR3 protein: CASSVRDRVVETQYF. Written as DNA, the CDR3 is TGTGCCAGCAGCGTAAGGGACAGGGTGGTCGAGACCCAGTACTTC. The variable domain in full, with the rest retrieved from reference TRBV9 and TRBJ2-5, is DSGVTQTPKHLITATGQRVTLRCSPRSGDLSVYWYQQSLDQGLQFLIQYYNGEERAKGNILERFSAQQFPDLHSELNLSSLELGDSALYFCASSVRDRVVETQYFGPGTRLLVL.

V and J are TRBV6-6 and TRBJ2-1; 14 nucleotides agree with TRBD2. J lost 8 bases, V lost 5 bases, and 5 bases had no gene match. CDR1 is MNHNY and CDR2 is SVGAGI in the germline V gene (reference sequence). The CDR3 has 15 amino acids. The CDR3 loop reads CASSTGLAGVHEQFF. CDR3 nucleotide sequence: TGTGCCAGCAGTACGGGACTAGCGGGAGTTCATGAGCAGTTCTTC.

The chain employs TRBV7-3 and TRBJ1-1; 7 nucleotides align to TRBD1. The germline V gene encodes CDR1 SGHTA and CDR2 FQGTGA. The CDR3 contains 14 residues. The junction had 3 bases not matched to a gene; V was cut back by 5 bases and J by 0 bases. The CDR3 DNA reads TGTGCCAGCAGCCCGACAGGGATGAACACTGAAGCTTTCTTT. Protein sequence: CASSPTGMNTEAFF.

The chain employs TRBV27 and TRBJ2-7, with D perhaps matching TRBD1 or TRBD2 (5 bases each). There are 15 residues in the CDR3. The V and J ends lost 0 bases and 2 bases respectively, with 11 bases between them. The germline gives CDR1 MNHEY, CDR2 SMNVEV (reference sequence). The CDR3 DNA reads TGTGCCAGCAGTTTATCGTGGGGACCCCCCTACGAGCAGTACTTC. It translates to CASSLSWGPPYEQYF.

The chain couples TRBV2 to TRBJ2-1, with 8 bases aligning to TRBD2. The CDR3 runs 14 residues. CDR1 is SNHLY and CDR2 is FYNNEI in the germline V gene. V lost 5 bases, J lost 3 bases, and 3 bases stayed unmatched. The CDR3 spells CASSRRGVYNEQFF. Written as DNA, the CDR3 is TGTGCCAGCAGTCGGCGGGGGGTCTACAATGAGCAGTTCTTC.

The gene calls are TRBV15 and TRBJ2-2; 7 bases align to TRBD1. The germline CDR1 and CDR2 sequences are LNHNV and YYDKDF (reference sequence). The CDR3 runs 15 residues. The V gene end was trimmed by 0 bases and the J gene end by 5 bases; junction bases not matched to a gene: 3. The CDR3 loop is CATSRDDRVTGELFF. CDR3 nucleotides: TGTGCCACCAGCAGAGATGACAGGGTGACCGGGGAGCTGTTTTTT.

This clone was seen just once. The chain uses TRBV11-2 and TRBJ2-1, with unresolved D. The CDR3 covers 15 residues. Germline CDR1 reads SGHAT; CDR2 reads FQNNGV. Deletions cut 1 base from V and 2 bases from J, with 9 bases between. CDR3 coding DNA: TGTGCCAGCAGCTTAGTCAGTACCCCCTACAATGAGCAGTTCTTC. Its protein product is CASSLVSTPYNEQFF.

The chain carries TRBV29-1 and TRBJ2-5, with D possibly matching TRBD1 (6 bases). V dropped 0 bases and J dropped 4 bases, with 15 bases sitting between them. The CDR3 covers 15 residues. Germline CDR1 and CDR2: SQVTM and ANQGSEA. CDR3 residues: CSVEDGSQGRETQYF. The CDR3 DNA reads as TGCAGCGTTGAAGATGGCTCCCAGGGGAGAGAGACCCAGTACTTC.